This T cell receptor (beta chain) was found in a study of blood T cell repertoires in COVID-19. The wider study: Whether acute or convalescent, the COVID-19 samples came from the United States, Italy and Spain. From T cells, B-cell-depleted T cells, or PBMCs came the material, which was cDNA or gDNA.

In the study's own analysis: Nucleated cell number was recorded as an estimate derived from reference gene primer amplification. Using immunoSEQ multiplex PCR, the repertoire was profiled, and TCRdb retains in-frame clones only, with some absent. For V, J and clone size, that table is used; D and trimming come from the DNA. The data contain 54,000 or so clones, over 80% of them singletons. This clone showed up just once. Sequencing used peripheral blood. The sequence derives from a woman aged 60-70 years with acute or convalescent COVID-19.

The CDR3 is CASSLSGYGYTF. In DNA, the CDR3 is TGTGCCAGCAGCTTATCCGGCTATGGCTACACCTTC. This chain connects TRBV7-2 to TRBJ1-2; D unresolved. Per the germline V gene, CDR1 is SGHTA and CDR2 is FQGNSA. V was trimmed by 2 bases and J by 4 bases, leaving 5 bases between them. The length of the CDR3 is 12 residues.